Below, 3 T cell receptor beta chains from the same sample are listed, as sequenced in a study of T cells after yellow fever vaccination. TCRdb processed the 5' RACE reads anew with MiXCR; each CDR3 protein has one entry. The data hold hundreds of thousands of distinct CDR3 sequences, with about a fifth observed a single time. This specimen was PBMCs, taken about 20 days after the first yellow fever vaccination. Every receptor here comes from a man in his late teens or twenties who received the YFV17D yellow fever vaccine.

This clonotype was seen ten or more times. This sequence joins TRBV5-1 and TRBJ1-2, with D hard to call. The CDR3 loop spans 12 amino acids. Germline assignment: CDR1 SGHRS and CDR2 YFSETQ. Trimming shortened V by 0 bases and J by 5 bases, and 5 bases separated the two germline ends. CDR3 sequence reads: CASSLAGYGYTF. In DNA, the CDR3 is TGCGCCAGCAGCTTGGCCGGGTATGGCTACACCTTC. Supplemented by reference TRBV5-1 and TRBJ1-2, the full variable domain reads KAGVTQTPRYLIKTRGQQVTLSCSPISGHRSVSWYQQTPGQGLQFLFEYFSETQRNKGNFPGRFSGRQFSNSRSEMNVSTLELGDSALYLCASSLAGYGYTFGSGTRLTVV.

In nucleotides, the CDR3 is TGTGCCTGGATTTCCCCGCCAGATACGCAGTATTTT. Its protein is CAWISPPDTQYF. V gene TRBV30 combines with J gene TRBJ2-3; no clear D gene. Per the germline V gene, CDR1 is GTSNPN and CDR2 is SVGIG (reference sequence). The V gene lost 4 bases and the J gene lost 4 bases, with 9 bases spanning the gap. The CDR3 is 12 amino acids. Combining the CDR3 with reference TRBV30 and TRBJ2-3 gives the whole variable domain SQTIHQWPATLVQPVGSPLSLECTVEGTSNPNLYWYRQAAGRGLQLLFYSVGIGQISSEVPQNLSASRPQDRQFILSSKKLLLSDSGFYLCAWISPPDTQYFGPGTRLTVL.

The chain is built from TRBV18 and TRBJ2-4; D gene uncertain. V lost 0 bases, J lost 3 bases, and 3 bases lay in between. CDR3 size: 13 residues. Looked up from germline, CDR1 is KGHSH and CDR2 is LQKENI. CDR3 nucleotide sequence: TGTGCCAGCTCACCACCCGACAAAAACATTCAGTACTTC. Its translation: CASSPPDKNIQYF.